The 22 T cell receptor beta chains below all came from one sample that was sequenced in a study of shared clonotypes between healthy human individuals. The protocol was immunoSEQ multiplex PCR, while the TCRdb copy is restricted to in-frame clones and leaves out a portion. This sample yields 400,000 to 500,000 clones, of which about 82% are seen a single time; about an eighth belongs to the top ten. The specimen sequenced was PBMCs. Every receptor here comes from a woman aged 40 to 50 in good health. Some clones in this sample may be carry-over from other donors' samples.

Worth noting for this clone: Given a much more abundant clone one base away, this may be a read error. The same CDR3 also results from other DNA sequences found in this sample. The chain couples TRBV30 to TRBJ1-1; D unresolved. Germline V gene sequence: CDR1 GTSNPN, CDR2 SVGIG (reference sequence). V dropped 0 bases and J dropped 3 bases, with 14 bases sitting between them. The CDR3 has 15 amino acids. The CDR3 reads CAWSVGRAGDTEAFF. In DNA form, the CDR3 reads TGTGCCTGGAGTGTAGGTAGGGCCGGGGACACTGAAGCTTTCTTT.

The CDR3, as DNA: TGCGCCAGCAGCCCCGGGGGGGGGCCCGGGGAGCTGTTTTTT. Protein sequence: CASSPGGGPGELFF. The gene calls are TRBV5-1 and TRBJ2-2; 8 bases align to TRBD2. The ends lost 4 bases at V and 6 bases at J; junction bases unmatched: 5. This CDR3 is built from 14 residues. The V gene's germline CDR1 is SGHRS and CDR2 YFSETQ.

This chain joins TRBV6-1 and TRBJ2-2; D gene ambiguous. Germline V lookup: CDR1 MNHNS, CDR2 SASEGT. CDR3 length equals 12 residues. The V end lost 4 bases, the J end lost 4 bases, and 4 bases lay between the germline ends. Here the CDR3 reads CASSAGTGELFF. The DNA for the CDR3 is TGTGCCAGCAGTGCAGGCACCGGGGAGCTGTTTTTT.

This chain connects TRBV10-1 to TRBJ1-3; the D gene is possibly TRBD1 (6 bases). Germline CDR1 and CDR2: WNHNN and SYGVQD (reference sequence). V was shortened by 5 bases and J by 2 bases, with 10 bases between the two germline ends. This CDR3 comprises 14 residues. The CDR3 loop reads CASSTGSAGNTIYF. Here the CDR3 DNA reads TGCGCCAGCAGTACAGGGTCGGCTGGAAACACCATATATTTT.

V gene TRBV30 combines with J gene TRBJ2-5, with TRBD1 as a possible D gene (5 bases). Trimming shortened V by 0 bases and J by 3 bases, and 8 bases separated the two germline ends. Per germline, CDR1 GTSNPN and CDR2 SVGIG (reference sequence). This CDR3 has 13 residues. The CDR3 spells CAWSVGREETQYF. CDR3 coding DNA: TGTGCCTGGAGTGTAGGCAGGGAAGAGACCCAGTACTTC.

The chain has TRBV7-6 and TRBJ2-7; 15 nucleotides agree with TRBD2. In germline, CDR1 is SGHVS, CDR2 FNYEAQ. Trimming cost V 5 bases and J 7 bases; bases outside gene matches: 6. This CDR3 has 15 residues. The CDR3 DNA reads as TGTGCCAGCAGCCCCGGGACTAGCGGGAGGTTGGAGCAGTACTTC. Translated, it gives CASSPGTSGRLEQYF.

The chain combines TRBV9 with TRBJ1-2; 9 bases fit TRBD1. CDR1 is SGDLS, CDR2 YYNGEE, per germline. This CDR3 is built from 14 residues. V was clipped by 3 bases and J by 5 bases; unmatched bases: 5. DNA of the CDR3: TGTGCCAGCAGCGAAGGACAGGGGTATTATGGCTACACCTTC. Translating gives CASSEGQGYYGYTF.

This clone has just one count. This sequence joins TRBV9 and TRBJ1-4, with D unclear. Germline values: CDR1 SGDLS, CDR2 YYNGEE. The CDR3 length is 14 residues. Trimming shortened V by 2 bases and J by 2 bases, and 7 bases separated the two germline ends. DNA of the CDR3: TGTGCCAGCAGCGTCCTTGGCACTAATGAAAAACTGTTTTTT. It codes for CASSVLGTNEKLFF.

The chain recombines TRBV6-6 with TRBJ2-3; 12 bases agree with TRBD2. V was pared by 6 bases and J by 8 bases, with 6 bases of the junction left unmatched. From germline, CDR1 is MNHNY and CDR2 SVGAGI (reference sequence). The CDR3 is made up of 14 amino acids. In nucleotides, the CDR3 is TGTGCCAGCAGCGCCCTAGCGGGAGGGTCTACGCAGTATTTT. As protein: CASSALAGGSTQYF.

The chain links TRBV7-9 to TRBJ2-7; tentatively, D is TRBD1 (5 bases). Germline V CDR1 and CDR2: SEHNR, FQNEAQ (reference sequence). The CDR3 extends over 16 amino acids. V was cut by 3 bases and J by 0 bases, with 15 bases left in between. The CDR3 protein is CASSFDRAGISYEQYF. In DNA form, the CDR3 reads TGTGCCAGCAGCTTTGATCGGGCAGGGATCTCCTACGAGCAGTACTTC.

The chain employs TRBV2 and TRBJ2-7; D not certain. The V end lost 2 bases, the J end lost 5 bases, and 4 bases lay between the germline ends. Per the germline V gene, CDR1 is SNHLY and CDR2 is FYNNEI. The length of the CDR3 is 11 residues. This chain's CDR3 is CASSEWDEQYF. For the CDR3, the DNA is TGTGCCAGCAGTGAATGGGACGAGCAGTACTTC.

This CDR3 reads CASSLFLAENTGELFF. The CDR3 DNA reads as TGCGCCAGCAGCTTGTTTCTAGCTGAGAACACCGGGGAGCTGTTTTTT. The chain couples TRBV5-1 to TRBJ2-2, with D tentatively TRBD2 (5 bases). Germline CDR1 reads SGHRS; CDR2 reads YFSETQ. V dropped 1 base and J dropped 1 base, with 11 bases sitting between them. This CDR3 comprises 16 residues.

This clone was found many times. The chain recombines TRBV7-9 with TRBJ1-2, with TRBD1 matching 9 bases. The CDR3 runs 12 residues. Trimming took 3 bases from V and 11 from J; bases not matched to a gene: 4. CDR1 SEHNR and CDR2 FQNEAQ come from the germline V gene (reference sequence). Here the CDR3 reads CASSLMDRGYTF. The CDR3 DNA reads TGTGCCAGCAGCTTGATGGACAGGGGATACACCTTC.

This sequence joins TRBV10-3 and TRBJ1-1, with no clear D. The V end lost 3 bases, the J end lost 1 base, and 6 bases lay between the germline ends. CDR1 and CDR2 from the germline V gene are ENHRY and SYGVKD. The CDR3 is 13 residues long. The CDR3 sequence: CAISDSQNTEAFF. The CDR3 DNA reads as TGTGCCATCAGTGACAGTCAGAACACTGAAGCTTTCTTT.

This chain links TRBV6-1 with TRBJ2-2; 9 bases match TRBD1. Germline CDR1 and CDR2: MNHNS and SASEGT. The CDR3 runs to 13 residues. CDR3 DNA: TGTGCGAACAGGGGGCTGAACACCGGGGAGCTGTTTTTT. Translated: CANRGLNTGELFF.

CDR3 sequence reads: CATHPRTSGSLDWCEQYF. CDR3 coding DNA: TGCGCCACCCACCCCAGGACTAGCGGGAGCCTCGACTGGTGCGAGCAGTACTTC. The V call is TRBV10-2, the J call TRBJ2-7, with TRBD2 matching over 13 bases. V shed 10 bases and J 6 bases; nucleotides not matched to a gene: 21. This CDR3 has 18 amino acids. Germline CDR1 and CDR2: WSHSY and SAAADI.

Concerning this clone: This likely reflects a read error, since a far larger clone is one base away. Other DNA sequences in this specimen translate into the identical CDR3. This chain joins TRBV9 and TRBJ2-1; TRBD2 matches at 9 bases. CDR3 size: 14 residues. Germline lookup yields CDR1 SGDLS and CDR2 YYNGEE. The CDR3 sequence: CASSVSGRRDEQFF. The CDR3 nucleotides read TGTGCTAGCAGCGTGAGCGGGAGGAGGGATGAGCAGTTCTTC.

The chain couples TRBV28 to TRBJ2-7; D gene uncertain. This CDR3 has 13 residues. Trimming took off 6 bases at V and 4 bases at J, with 13 bases between the two ends. In germline, CDR1 is MDHEN, CDR2 SYDVKM. The CDR3 DNA reads as TGTGCCAGCAGCCCGGGTCCCCGTTACGAGCAGTACTTC. This encodes CASSPGPRYEQYF.

The chain couples TRBV5-1 to TRBJ1-1, with unresolved D. Germline-derived CDR1 and CDR2 are SGHRS and YFSETQ. This CDR3 region has 13 residues. With 4 bases removed from V and 9 bases from J, the gap between germline ends came to 16 bases. The CDR3 DNA reads as TGCGCCAGCAGCATCGCGCCGGGAGATAAAGCTTTCTTT. Translating it yields CASSIAPGDKAFF. The full variable domain, completed using reference TRBV5-1 and TRBJ1-1, is KAGVTQTPRYLIKTRGQQVTLSCSPISGHRSVSWYQQTPGQGLQFLFEYFSETQRNKGNFPGRFSGRQFSNSRSEMNVSTLELGDSALYLCASSIAPGDKAFFGQGTRLTVV.

The chain combines TRBV25-1 with TRBJ1-1; 7 bases match TRBD1. This CDR3 region has 15 residues. Germline values: CDR1 MGHDK, CDR2 SYGVNS. V shed 5 bases, J shed 3 bases, and the junction held 9 bases outside the gene matches. DNA of the CDR3: TGTGCCAGCAGTTGGACAGGTCGAGGGGACACTGAAGCTTTCTTT. The encoded protein is CASSWTGRGDTEAFF.

This clone was detected a few times. The chain couples TRBV7-8 to TRBJ2-7; D tentatively fits TRBD1 or TRBD2 (5 bases each). Germline CDR1 is SGHVS and CDR2 is FQNEAQ. The CDR3 contains 17 residues. V was shortened by 0 bases and J by 2 bases, with 17 bases between the two germline ends. The CDR3 DNA follows: TGTGCCAGCAGCTTAGCGCTATCGGTGGGGGTCCCCTACGAGCAGTACTTC. It specifies CASSLALSVGVPYEQYF.

V is TRBV28 and J is TRBJ1-4, with D hard to call. Germline V CDR1 and CDR2: MDHEN, SYDVKM. The ends were cut back, 2 bases at V and 8 bases at J, with 6 bases in the middle. The CDR3 consists of 12 residues. CDR3 region: CASSLPREKLFF. The CDR3 DNA sequence: TGTGCCAGCAGTTTACCCCGGGAAAAACTGTTTTTT.